Sequencing of this T cell receptor beta chain was carried out in a study of cytomegalovirus exposure and HLA in healthy donors. Concerning this clone: Its antigen is unknown.

Study-wide results and caveats: Testing in vitro showed three CMV-associated chains specific for CMV antigens.

From germline, CDR1 is KGHSH and CDR2 LQKENI. Between the trimmed V and J ends, which lost 3 bases and 2 bases, there was a span of 10 bases. CDR3 length: 14 amino acids. Primers: 60 Vbeta forward and 13 Jbeta reverse. TCRdb's table, derived via immunoSEQ multiplex PCR, lists solely in-frame clones and lacks some. The table includes 100,000 to 150,000 clones, 80% detected once. This clonotype was sampled from a female donor in good health and CMV-seronegative. Sequencing used PBMCs. This chain connects TRBV18 to TRBJ2-5; a weak D match, TRBD1 (6 bases). CDR3 sequence reads: CASSPQGQQETQYF. The DNA of the CDR3 is TGTGCCAGCTCACCTCAGGGACAACAAGAGACCCAGTACTTC.